One and the same sample provided the 28 T cell receptor beta chains below, sequenced in a study of patients with pleural tuberculosis. Each CDR3 protein is one row after TCRdb ran MiXCR on the reads. Altogether under 65,000 distinct CDR3 sequences are present, 6% to 8% being singletons, with the ten largest covering around 15%. The source is a human donor with pleural tuberculosis.

This clonotype was detected ten times or more. The V and J genes are TRBV27 and TRBJ1-5, with D uncertain. The ends were cut back, 5 bases at V and 3 bases at J, with 11 bases in the middle. In germline, CDR1 is MNHEY, CDR2 SMNVEV (reference sequence). CDR3 size: 14 residues. CDR3 sequence reads: CASSPYDSNQPQHF. The CDR3 DNA is TGTGCCAGCAGTCCATACGACTCCAATCAGCCCCAGCATTTT.

This clonotype appeared many times. The V call is TRBV19, the J call TRBJ1-2; D is unresolved. Deletions cut 7 bases from V and 2 bases from J, with 11 bases between. CDR1 and CDR2 (germline): LNHDA, SQIVND (reference sequence). CDR3 size: 13 residues. The CDR3 nucleotides are TGTGCCAGTACCCCCGGCACGAACTATGGCTACACCTTC. It yields the protein CASTPGTNYGYTF.

A few counts support this clonotype. One end of the junction is discordant with germline, which a read error may explain. This rearrangement joins TRBV20-1 to TRBJ2-1; 9 bases match TRBD2. The CDR3 runs 14 residues. Germline assignment: CDR1 DFQATT and CDR2 SNEGSKA (reference sequence). As DNA, the CDR3 is TGCGGTGCTAGAGGCGGGAGGGGGACCAATGAGCAGTTCTTC. Residues: CGARGGRGTNEQFF.

On this clonotype itself: At one of its ends the junction is not consistent with the germline gene, which may arise from a read error. The chain has TRBV7-7 and TRBJ2-1; tentatively, D is TRBD2 (6 bases). The CDR3 consists of 13 residues. Per the germline V gene, CDR1 is SSHAT and CDR2 is FNYEAQ (reference sequence). The CDR3 here is CASSLAESREQFF. The DNA for the CDR3 is TGTGCTAGCAGCTTAGCGGAATCCAGGGAGCAGTTCTTC.

This clonotype ranks as medium-sized. The chain uses TRBV28 and TRBJ1-5; D is unresolved. V lost 6 bases, J lost 5 bases, and 11 bases lay in between. CDR1 is MDHEN and CDR2 is SYDVKM in the germline V gene. The CDR3 contains 13 residues. CDR3 nucleotides: TGTGCCAGCAGCCCGGTCGGGGATCAGCCCCAGCATTTT. This codes for CASSPVGDQPQHF.

This clonotype was seen many times. The DNA for the CDR3 is TGTGCCAGCAGTTACAGACTAGCGGGACCCAATGAGCAGTTCTTC. Its protein product is CASSYRLAGPNEQFF. V is TRBV6-2 or TRBV6-3 and J is TRBJ2-1; 11 nucleotides line up with TRBD2. The J segment lost 6 bases and the V segment lost 2 bases, leaving 3 bases of the junction unmatched. Germline CDR1 reads MNHEY; CDR2 reads SVGEGT. This CDR3 has 15 residues.

This clonotype was counted at least ten times. The chain couples TRBV2 to TRBJ2-3, with D unresolved. V was shortened by 4 bases and J by 8 bases, with 10 bases between the two germline ends. The length of the CDR3 is 12 residues. Germline-derived CDR1 and CDR2 are SNHLY and FYNNEI. CDR3 DNA: TGTGCCAGCAGTGTCCGTTATAGTACGCAGTATTTT. The encoded protein is CASSVRYSTQYF. Full variable domain (remainder filled in from reference TRBV2 and TRBJ2-3): EPEVTQTPSHQVTQMGQEVILRCVPISNHLYFYWYRQILGQKVEFLVSFYNNEISEKSEIFDDQFSVERPDGSNFTLKIRSTKLEDSAMYFCASSVRYSTQYFGPGTRLTVL.

This clonotype occurred a few times. The chain recombines TRBV29-1 with TRBJ2-2; 8 nucleotides agree with TRBD2. V lost 5 bases and J lost 7; bases outside the gene matches: 12. The CDR3 runs 15 residues. CDR1 is SQVTM and CDR2 is ANQGSEA in the germline V gene. CDR3 DNA sequence: TGCAGCGTTAATCGCCCCAGCGGGAGCAACGGGGAGCTGTTTTTT. Its protein product is CSVNRPSGSNGELFF.

This clonotype occurred many times. The chain carries TRBV4-2 and TRBJ2-7, with no clear D. The CDR3 contains 14 residues. V was trimmed by 4 bases and J by 1 base, leaving 11 bases between them. Germline V gene data show CDR1 as LGHNA and CDR2 as YNFKEQ. This chain's CDR3 is CASSPSRASYEQYF. CDR3 sequence (DNA): TGTGCCAGCAGCCCCTCTAGGGCGTCCTACGAGCAGTACTTC.

This clonotype was observed many times. The chain recombines TRBV10-3 with TRBJ2-5; D is possibly TRBD2 (6 bases). The germline V gene has CDR1 ENHRY and CDR2 SYGVKD. CDR3 size: 13 residues. Between the trimmed V and J ends, which lost 3 bases and 5 bases, there was a span of 10 bases. CDR3 region: CAISDSGVETQYF. CDR3 bases: TGTGCCATCAGTGATTCGGGGGTGGAGACCCAGTACTTC.

This clonotype was recorded at least ten times. The chain recombines TRBV24-1 with TRBJ2-7; no firm D call. Germline V gene sequence: CDR1 KGHDR, CDR2 SFDVKD. This CDR3 is built from 12 residues. Trimming stripped 5 bases from V and 3 bases from J, with 7 bases between. The CDR3: CATSGGNYEQYF. The CDR3 coding sequence is TGTGCCACCAGTGGAGGAAACTACGAGCAGTACTTC.

This clonotype was recorded many times. The rearrangement links TRBV28 to TRBJ1-5; D is undetermined. Trimming took off 2 bases at V and 2 bases at J, with 7 bases between the two ends. Germline CDR1 MDHEN, CDR2 SYDVKM. The CDR3 length is 14 residues. The CDR3 nucleotides read TGTGCCAGCAGTTTACTTGGAGGCAATCAGCCCCAGCATTTT. This translates into CASSLLGGNQPQHF.

The table lists this clonotype with many counts. The chain employs TRBV2 and TRBJ2-7, with D possibly being TRBD1 (5 bases). Germline-derived CDR1 and CDR2 are SNHLY and FYNNEI. V gave up 7 bases and J gave up 5 bases, with 12 bases separating them. The CDR3 sequence is 12 residues long. The CDR3 loop reads CASIRGYDEQYF. CDR3 sequence (DNA): TGTGCCAGCATAAGGGGTTACGACGAGCAGTACTTC.

The CDR3 region is CASSITGGFPGELFF. The CDR3 coding sequence is TGTGCCAGTAGTATAACGGGAGGGTTCCCCGGGGAGCTGTTTTTT. This chain connects TRBV19 to TRBJ2-2, with TRBD2 matching 8 bases. Germline V CDR1 and CDR2: LNHDA, SQIVND (reference sequence). CDR3 length equals 15 residues. J was trimmed by 6 bases and V by 2 bases; bases with no gene match: 5.

This clonotype occurred many times. The V gene is TRBV4-2, the J gene TRBJ2-1, with a weak D call TRBD2 (6 bases). Germline V gene sequence: CDR1 LGHNA, CDR2 YNFKEQ. The CDR3 contains 16 residues. Trimming removed 3 bases at V and 7 bases at J, with 19 bases between. This chain's CDR3 is CASSHASAGGFNEQFF. The CDR3 coding sequence is TGTGCCAGCAGCCACGCTAGCGCTGGTGGGTTTAATGAGCAGTTCTTC.

The table lists this clonotype with many counts. The CDR3 nucleotides read TGTGCCAGCAGTGAATACGTAGCGGGAGGGTTGGATGAGCAGTTCTTC. Translated, it gives CASSEYVAGGLDEQFF. V and J are TRBV25-1 and TRBJ2-1; 11 bases line up with TRBD2. CDR1 is MGHDK and CDR2 is SYGVNS in the germline V gene. The V gene end was trimmed by 0 bases and the J gene end by 8 bases; junction bases not matched to a gene: 6. This CDR3 contains 16 residues.

This clonotype was found a few times. The chain employs TRBV29-1 and TRBJ2-1; D perhaps matches TRBD2 (7 bases). Germline values: CDR1 SQVTM, CDR2 ANQGSEA. V was clipped by 8 bases and J by 6 bases, with 14 bases between them. This CDR3 is 12 amino acids long. CDR3 loop: CSSRGGVNEQFF. CDR3 nucleotides: TGCAGCTCAAGAGGGGGGGTCAATGAGCAGTTCTTC.

Ten or more counts support this clonotype. CDR3: CATSDRTGANVLTF. The CDR3, as DNA: TGTGCCACCAGTGACCGGACAGGGGCCAACGTCCTGACTTTC. The V call is TRBV24-1, the J call TRBJ2-6; tentative D call: TRBD1 (5 bases). The CDR3 runs 14 residues. Trimming removed 4 bases from V and 4 bases from J, with 7 bases in between. Per the germline V gene, CDR1 is KGHDR and CDR2 is SFDVKD.

This clonotype came up a few times. The chain combines TRBV12-3 or TRBV12-4 with TRBJ1-2; no firm D call. There are 11 residues in the CDR3. V lost 3 bases to trimming and J lost 2 bases, with 1 base between them. DNA for the CDR3: TGTGCCAGCAGTTTGAACTATGGCTACACCTTC. Protein sequence: CASSLNYGYTF.

This clonotype came up many times. V gene TRBV19 combines with J gene TRBJ2-5; D might be TRBD1 (6 bases). CDR3 length equals 13 residues. The V and J ends lost 6 bases and 0 bases respectively, with 8 bases between them. Germline CDR1 is LNHDA and CDR2 is SQIVND (reference sequence). The CDR3 loop reads CASSNRDQETQYF. As DNA, the CDR3 is TGTGCCAGTAGCAACAGGGACCAAGAGACCCAGTACTTC.

The table lists this clonotype with a few counts. The chain is built from TRBV5-4 and TRBJ2-1; the D gene is possibly TRBD2 (5 bases). Trimming removed 1 base from V and 10 bases from J, with 9 bases in between. This CDR3 has 12 amino acids. Germline V gene sequence: CDR1 SGHNT, CDR2 YYREEE (reference sequence). CDR3 nucleotide sequence: TGTGCCAGCAGCTTGACAGAGGGAGAGCAGTTCTTC. Translation gives CASSLTEGEQFF.

Many counts were recorded for this clonotype. The chain couples TRBV27 to TRBJ1-5, with TRBD1 as a possible D gene (5 bases). Germline V gene lookup returns CDR1 MNHEY and CDR2 SMNVEV (reference sequence). Trimming pared 6 bases from V and 6 bases from J, leaving 9 bases between. The CDR3 loop spans 12 amino acids. CDR3 coding DNA: TGTGCCAGCAGCTCGGGGGGTCAGCCCCAGCATTTT. It is translated as CASSSGGQPQHF.

V gene TRBV11-1 combines with J gene TRBJ2-1; tentatively, D is TRBD2 (5 bases). Per germline, CDR1 SGHAT and CDR2 FQDESV (reference sequence). This CDR3 spans 12 amino acids. Trimming stripped 1 base from V and 10 bases from J, with 8 bases between. Written as DNA, the CDR3 is TGTGCCAGCAGCTTAGGGAGACTAGAGCAGTTCTTC. This encodes CASSLGRLEQFF.

This clonotype was recorded at least ten times. CDR3 sequence (DNA): TGTGCCAGCAGTTTACGGGCTAGCACAGATACGCAGTATTTT. Protein product: CASSLRASTDTQYF. This sequence joins TRBV12-3 or TRBV12-4 and TRBJ2-3; D is uncertain. The ends were cut back, 2 bases at V and 0 bases at J, with 6 bases in the middle. This CDR3 is built from 14 residues.

This clonotype was detected many times. The chain couples TRBV24-1 to TRBJ1-2; tentative D call: TRBD1 (5 bases). Germline CDR1 is KGHDR and CDR2 is SFDVKD. V was trimmed by 4 bases and J by 2 bases, leaving 10 bases between them. The CDR3 length is 14 residues. The CDR3 loop is CATSDLTENYGYTF. For the CDR3, the DNA is TGTGCCACCAGTGACCTGACAGAAAACTATGGCTACACCTTC.

This clonotype was seen at least ten times. This chain links TRBV27 with TRBJ2-3; a weak D match, TRBD1 (5 bases). CDR1 MNHEY and CDR2 SMNVEV come from the germline V gene (reference sequence). The CDR3 consists of 15 residues. Trimming removed 2 bases at V and 0 bases at J, with 9 bases between. DNA for the CDR3: TGTGCCAGCAGTTTAACAGGACACAGCACAGATACGCAGTATTTT. Translated: CASSLTGHSTDTQYF.

This clonotype was detected ten times or more. The gene calls are TRBV6-1 and TRBJ2-7; D is perhaps TRBD2 (7 bases). From germline, CDR1 is MNHNS and CDR2 SASEGT. The CDR3 covers 15 residues. Trimming stripped 2 bases from V and 5 bases from J, with 16 bases between. CDR3 bases: TGTGCCAGCAGTGAAACCCGGGGGGCTCAAGACGAGCAGTACTTC. This encodes CASSETRGAQDEQYF.

The chain links TRBV30 to TRBJ2-1; 9 positions agree with TRBD2. V trimming: 1 base; J trimming: 4 bases; junction bases outside the gene matches: 2. The CDR3 totals 14 residues. The germline V gene encodes CDR1 GTSNPN and CDR2 SVGIG (reference sequence). CDR3 sequence reads: CAWSALAGYNEQFF. CDR3 coding DNA: TGTGCCTGGAGTGCTCTAGCGGGATACAATGAGCAGTTCTTC. The full variable domain, rest sourced from reference TRBV30 and TRBJ2-1, is SQTIHQWPATLVQPVGSPLSLECTVEGTSNPNLYWYRQAAGRGLQLLFYSVGIGQISSEVPQNLSASRPQDRQFILSSKKLLLSDSGFYLCAWSALAGYNEQFFGPGTRLTVL.